This is a list of T cell receptor beta chains from one sample in a study of T-cell memory formation after mild COVID-19. A single record per CDR3 protein comes from TCRdb applying MiXCR to the 5' RACE reads. The repertoire holds hundreds of thousands of distinct CDR3 sequences, with 15% to 20% as singletons. Sequences were obtained from PBMCs or a T cell subset sorted from them (not recorded which). Source of these receptors: a man aged 18 to 29 who had mild COVID-19 (a few samples of this study predate the infection). Cell type and time point are not known. The CDR3 runs from the conserved cysteine through the conserved F or W. D genes are given only for firm matches. For some rows the clone size is stated as once, few or many, or as a class when expanded; others skip it.

V,size,J,D,CDR3,DNA
TRBV6-2/TRBV6-3,few,TRBJ1-2,-,CASSYPLQQGLYGYTF,TGTGCCAGCAGTTACCCCCTCCAACAGGGACTCTATGGCTACACCTTC
TRBV20-1,-,TRBJ1-1,TRBD1,CSARKQGSGTNTEAFF,TGCAGTGCCCGTAAACAGGGGTCGGGTACGAACACTGAAGCTTTCTTT
TRBV10-3,few,TRBJ2-2,-,CAIRGIVTGELFF,TGTGCCATCAGGGGTATAGTAACCGGGGAGCTGTTTTTT
TRBV2,-,TRBJ1-5,TRBD1,CASRPDRDYQPQHF,TGTGCCAGCAGGCCGGACAGGGACTATCAGCCCCAGCATTTT
TRBV6-5,few,TRBJ1-2,-,CASTAGFYGYTF,TGTGCCAGCACTGCGGGGTTCTATGGCTACACCTTC
TRBV5-1,many,TRBJ1-2,-,CASSLASDNYGYTF,TGCGCCAGCAGCTTGGCATCGGACAACTATGGCTACACCTTC
TRBV24-1,-,TRBJ2-7,-,CATSDFGNEQYF,TGTGCCACCAGTGATTTCGGGAACGAGCAGTACTTC
TRBV12-3/TRBV12-4,few,TRBJ2-1,-,CASGLVRTNEQFF,TGTGCTAGTGGTTTGGTACGGACCAATGAGCAGTTCTTC
TRBV6-5,few,TRBJ2-1,TRBD1,CASTPWGQGNEQFF,TGTGCCAGCACCCCCTGGGGACAGGGCAATGAGCAGTTCTTC
TRBV30,few,TRBJ2-3,-,CAWSLGGTDTQYF,TGTGCCTGGAGCTTGGGGGGCACAGATACGCAGTATTTT
TRBV14,-,TRBJ2-4,TRBD1,CASSQTGGIQYF,TGTGCCAGCAGCCAAACAGGGGGCATTCAGTACTTC
TRBV12-3/TRBV12-4,once,TRBJ1-2,-,CASSLGEVGYTF,TGTGCCAGCAGTTTGGGTGAAGTTGGCTACACCTTC
TRBV5-1,few,TRBJ1-1,-,CASSAQVPNTEAFF,TGCGCCAGCAGCGCTCAGGTTCCGAACACTGAAGCTTTCTTT
TRBV20-1,few,TRBJ2-5,TRBD2,CSAPGLEKTQYF,TGCAGTGCCCCGGGACTAGAAAAGACCCAGTACTTC
TRBV28,-,TRBJ2-6,-,CASAGGETLSGANVLTF,TGTGCCAGCGCAGGTGGGGAGACACTCTCTGGGGCCAACGTCCTGACTTTC
TRBV27,few,TRBJ1-1,TRBD1,CASSPSRQGARAFF,TGTGCCAGCAGTCCCTCCCGACAGGGGGCGAGGGCTTTCTTT
TRBV29-1,few,TRBJ2-1,-,CSLQESIGNEQFF,TGCAGCCTCCAGGAGTCCATCGGCAATGAGCAGTTCTTC
TRBV14,few,TRBJ2-3,-,CASSQSVRRTDTQYF,TGTGCCAGCAGCCAGAGCGTAAGACGCACAGATACGCAGTATTTT
TRBV5-1,many,TRBJ2-6,TRBD2,CATTAGPSGANVLTF,TGCGCCACCACAGCGGGGCCCTCTGGGGCCAACGTCCTGACTTTC
TRBV28,-,TRBJ2-5,-,CASIPPGAETQYF,TGTGCCAGCATCCCGCCCGGTGCGGAGACCCAGTACTTC
TRBV10-3,-,TRBJ2-5,-,CAIAADWTEETQYF,TGTGCCATCGCTGCTGATTGGACAGAAGAGACCCAGTACTTC
TRBV5-1,many,TRBJ2-1,-,CASSWTDLEQFF,TGCGCCAGCAGCTGGACCGACCTTGAGCAGTTCTTC
TRBV29-1,few,TRBJ2-5,-,CSVETEETQYF,TGCAGCGTTGAAACAGAAGAGACCCAGTACTTC
TRBV11-2,-,TRBJ1-2,-,CASSLQAVAHYGYTF,TGTGCCAGCAGCTTACAGGCGGTAGCTCACTATGGCTACACCTTC
TRBV20-1,few,TRBJ2-1,-,CSAILAGNEQFF,TGCAGTGCTATCCTAGCTGGGAATGAGCAGTTCTTC
TRBV24-1,-,TRBJ2-3,TRBD1,CATSDLGETGMLTDTQYF,TGTGCCACCAGTGACCTGGGAGAGACAGGGATGCTCACAGATACGCAGTATTTT
TRBV7-9,-,TRBJ1-1,-,CASSSESEAFF,TGTGCCAGCAGCTCCGAGAGTGAAGCTTTCTTT
TRBV10-2,-,TRBJ1-2,-,CASTPGTAAYGYTF,TGCGCCAGCACCCCCGGTACAGCAGCTTATGGCTACACCTTC
TRBV20-1,-,TRBJ1-4,TRBD1,CSAPLGQGNEKLFF,TGCAGTGCTCCACTCGGACAGGGAAATGAAAAACTGTTTTTT
TRBV3-1,-,TRBJ2-3,TRBD1,CASSHDRVPDTQYF,TGTGCCAGCAGCCATGACAGGGTCCCAGATACGCAGTATTTT
TRBV18,-,TRBJ2-7,-,CASSSSSSYEQYF,TGTGCCAGCTCATCCTCCTCCTCCTACGAGCAGTACTTC
TRBV6-4,-,TRBJ2-2,-,CASSPGLAGELFF,TGTGCCAGCAGCCCAGGACTCGCCGGGGAGCTGTTTTTT
TRBV20-1,few,TRBJ2-7,TRBD1,CSAEEPGQGYEQYF,TGCAGTGCTGAAGAACCGGGACAGGGGTACGAGCAGTACTTC
TRBV29-1,-,TRBJ2-7,-,CSVELGGVEQYF,TGCAGCGTTGAACTGGGGGGCGTCGAGCAGTACTTC
TRBV6-1,few,TRBJ2-5,-,CASSEADGEVETQYF,TGTGCCAGCAGTGAAGCGGATGGGGAGGTGGAGACCCAGTACTTC
TRBV21-1,-,TRBJ1-5,-,CASSTQRDGNSNQPQHF,TGTGCCAGCAGCACTCAACGGGACGGAAATAGCAATCAGCCCCAGCATTTT
TRBV5-4,few,TRBJ1-2,-,CASSRGVTEGWNGYTF,TGTGCCAGCAGCCGGGGGGTAACGGAGGGTTGGAATGGCTACACCTTC
TRBV28,few,TRBJ1-2,TRBD1,CASSTPTGEQSGYTF,TGTGCCAGCAGTACCCCGACAGGGGAACAGAGTGGCTACACCTTC
TRBV6-2/TRBV6-3,-,TRBJ2-5,-,CASKPGVQETQYF,TGTGCCAGCAAGCCGGGAGTACAAGAGACCCAGTACTTC
TRBV12-3/TRBV12-4,-,TRBJ1-5,-,CASSLRQNNQPQHF,TGTGCCAGCAGTTTACGACAAAATAATCAGCCCCAGCATTTT
TRBV27,few,TRBJ1-2,-,CASSAGIGPLGYTF,TGTGCCAGCAGCGCAGGGATTGGGCCCTTGGGCTACACCTTC
TRBV27,-,TRBJ2-1,TRBD1,CASRTIQGADDEQFF,TGTGCCAGCAGAACCATACAGGGGGCGGACGATGAGCAGTTCTTC
TRBV6-2/TRBV6-3,-,TRBJ2-1,-,CASRSSRSSYNEQFF,TGTGCCAGCCGGAGTAGCCGAAGCTCCTACAATGAGCAGTTCTTC
TRBV9,few,TRBJ1-1,-,CASSVAGSNTEAFF,TGTGCCAGCAGCGTAGCAGGGTCGAACACTGAAGCTTTCTTT
TRBV20-1,once,TRBJ2-1,-,CSARDRGQGGPYNEQFF,TGCAGTGCTAGAGATCGCGGACAGGGAGGGCCCTACAATGAGCAGTTCTTC